The 9 T cell receptor beta chains listed next were all sequenced from one sample in a study of T cell responses to AZD1222 COVID-19 vaccine. Using immunoSEQ multiplex PCR, the repertoire was profiled, and TCRdb retains in-frame clones only, with some absent. The table has more than 150,000 clones, 94% seen once. Sequenced here: peripheral blood, sampled on day 0 of AZD1222 vaccination. Source of these receptors: an adult in good health.

The chain has TRBV14 and TRBJ2-1, with 8 positions matching TRBD1. The junction had 5 bases not matched to a gene; V was cut back by 1 base and J by 0 bases. This CDR3 is 17 amino acids long. Germline-derived CDR1 and CDR2 are SGHDN and FVKESK. CDR3 DNA sequence: TGTGCCAGCAGCCAAGTTCAGGGGGCCAGCTCCTACAATGAGCAGTTCTTC. This gives the protein CASSQVQGASSYNEQFF.

The J gene is TRBJ1-2, the V gene TRBV6-1, with D hard to call. The germline V and J ends were trimmed by 2 bases and 0 bases, with 7 bases remaining between them. CDR1 and CDR2 (germline): MNHNS, SASEGT. CDR3 length: 14 residues. The CDR3 region has the DNA TGTGCCAGCAGTGAAAGGATTTCTAACTATGGCTACACCTTC. Translation: CASSERISNYGYTF.

The rearrangement joins TRBV28 to TRBJ1-6; no clear D. Germline values: CDR1 MDHEN, CDR2 SYDVKM. The CDR3 totals 12 residues. V lost 6 bases and J lost 9, with 9 bases in between. This CDR3 reads CASSLTSSPLHF. CDR3 DNA: TGTGCCAGCAGCCTTACTAGTTCACCCCTCCACTTT.

This chain connects TRBV2 to TRBJ1-2; D is ambiguous. The CDR3 is 12 amino acids. Germline V CDR1 and CDR2: SNHLY, FYNNEI. V lost 1 base and J lost 3, with 3 bases in between. The CDR3 is CASSEGHYGYTF. CDR3 sequence (DNA): TGTGCCAGCAGTGAAGGACACTATGGCTACACCTTC.

The chain is built from TRBV28 and TRBJ2-2, with D possibly matching TRBD2 (6 bases). The CDR3 consists of 12 residues. CDR1 is MDHEN, CDR2 SYDVKM, per germline. Trimming removed 10 bases from V and 5 bases from J, with 11 bases in between. The CDR3 spells CATRGGTGELFF. In DNA form, the CDR3 reads TGTGCCACGAGGGGAGGAACCGGGGAGCTGTTTTTT. The full variable domain, its missing parts supplied by reference TRBV28 and TRBJ2-2, is DVKVTQSSRYLVKRTGEKVFLECVQDMDHENMFWYRQDPGLGLRLIYFSYDVKMKEKGDIPEGYSVSREKKERFSLILESASTNQTSMYLCATRGGTGELFFGEGSRLTVL.

The chain employs TRBV6-5 and TRBJ2-1; D might be TRBD1 or TRBD2, each matching 6 bases. Germline loops: CDR1 MNHEY, CDR2 SVGAGI. The length of the CDR3 is 12 residues. Trimming left V 6 bases short and J 7 bases short, with 10 bases between. CDR3 nucleotide sequence: TGTGCCAGCAGCATAGGGGGGAATGAGCAGTTCTTC. Protein: CASSIGGNEQFF.

V and J are TRBV6-1 and TRBJ1-4; 10 nucleotides agree with TRBD1. The V and J ends lost 1 base and 7 bases, in that order; junction bases with no gene match: 3. CDR3 length: 15 residues. CDR1 is MNHNS and CDR2 is SASEGT in the germline V gene. CDR3 sequence reads: CASSEVGQGSEKLFF. In DNA, the CDR3 is TGTGCCAGCAGTGAAGTGGGACAGGGGAGTGAAAAACTGTTTTTT.

CDR3 loop: CASSQGQGVYEQYF. The CDR3 DNA reads TGTGCCAGCTCACAGGGACAGGGTGTCTACGAGCAGTACTTC. The chain has TRBV18 and TRBJ2-7; the match to TRBD1 covers 9 bases. Trimming removed 4 bases from V and 3 bases from J; junction bases left unmatched: 4. Germline CDR1 and CDR2: KGHSH and LQKENI. CDR3 size: 14 residues.

V and J are TRBV7-7 and TRBJ2-5; TRBD2 might be the D (5 bases). There are 13 residues in the CDR3. Trimming stripped 3 bases from V and 2 bases from J, with 7 bases between. Germline lookup yields CDR1 SSHAT and CDR2 FNYEAQ (reference sequence). CDR3 amino acids: CASSLPGQETQYF. The CDR3 DNA is TGTGCCAGCAGCTTGCCGGGGCAAGAGACCCAGTACTTC.